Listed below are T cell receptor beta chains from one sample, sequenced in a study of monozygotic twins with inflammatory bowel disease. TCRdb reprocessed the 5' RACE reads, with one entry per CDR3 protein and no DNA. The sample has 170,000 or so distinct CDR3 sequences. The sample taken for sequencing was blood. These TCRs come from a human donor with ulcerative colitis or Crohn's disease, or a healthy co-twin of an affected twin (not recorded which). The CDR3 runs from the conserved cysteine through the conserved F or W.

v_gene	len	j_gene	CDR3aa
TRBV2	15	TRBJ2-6	CASRGQGSGANVLTF
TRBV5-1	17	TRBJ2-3	CASSLMITGGPPDTQYF
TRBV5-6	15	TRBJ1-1	CASSFQGTVNTEAFF
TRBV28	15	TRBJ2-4	CASRGPGLAKNIQYF
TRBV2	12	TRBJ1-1	CASSTGGQRAFF
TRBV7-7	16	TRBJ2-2	CASSQTSGRFTGELFF
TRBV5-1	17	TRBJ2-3	CASSLESGSPSTDTQYF
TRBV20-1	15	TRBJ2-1	CSAIDARLTTDEQFF
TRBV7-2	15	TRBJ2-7	CASILAQLAGYEQYF
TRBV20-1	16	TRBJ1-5	CSARERDIPGHQPQHF
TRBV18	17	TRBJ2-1	CASSEAIALSSYNEQFF
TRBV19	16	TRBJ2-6	CASISPRDSGANVLTF
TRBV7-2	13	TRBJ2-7	CASSTQGTYEQYF
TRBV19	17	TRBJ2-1	CASSAGTGDLLQNEQFF
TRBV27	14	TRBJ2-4	CASSPSTGKNIQYF
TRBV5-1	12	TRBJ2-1	CASRPRGDEQFF
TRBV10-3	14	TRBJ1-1	CAIGDLTKNTEAFF
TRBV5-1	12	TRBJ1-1	CASSFWGPEAFF
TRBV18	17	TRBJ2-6	CASSPSLETTGANVLTF
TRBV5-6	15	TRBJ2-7	CASSFPGLGPYEQYF
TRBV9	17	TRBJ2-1	CASSYSPLRGTYNEQFF
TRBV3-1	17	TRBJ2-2	CASSQDYEIPSTGELFF
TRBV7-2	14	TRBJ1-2	CASSPGQDLYGYTF
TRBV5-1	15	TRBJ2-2	CASSLQRGNTGELFF
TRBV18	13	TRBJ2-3	CASSLLHTDTQYF
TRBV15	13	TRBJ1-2	CATSRDLGVGYTF
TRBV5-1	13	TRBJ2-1	CASSFGTTYEQFF
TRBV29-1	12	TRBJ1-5	CSVGDRDQPQHF
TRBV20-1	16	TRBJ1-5	CSARDGDRGPNQPQHF
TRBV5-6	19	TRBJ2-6	CASRNLTGGPASGANVLTF
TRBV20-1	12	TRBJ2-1	CSAEGGRTEQFF
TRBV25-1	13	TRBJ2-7	CAYRGGRPIEQYF
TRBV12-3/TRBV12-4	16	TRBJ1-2	CASSLALKWALHGYTF
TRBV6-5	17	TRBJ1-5	CASSYSLSRRSNQPQHF
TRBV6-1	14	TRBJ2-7	CASSTLGGVSEQYF
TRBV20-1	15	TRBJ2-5	CSACLAGVGQETQYF
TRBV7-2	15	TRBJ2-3	CATPLAGGLADTQYF
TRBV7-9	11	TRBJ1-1	CASSFSAQAFF
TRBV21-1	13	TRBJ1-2	CASSTAGDYGYTF
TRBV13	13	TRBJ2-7	CASSTLDSYEQYF
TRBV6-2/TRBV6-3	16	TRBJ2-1	CASSYNKQGFHNEQFF
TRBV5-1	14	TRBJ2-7	CASSFRQSGYEQYF
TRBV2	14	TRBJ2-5	CARTNRPYQETQYF
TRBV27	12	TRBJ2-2	CASGRNTGELFF
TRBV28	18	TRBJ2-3	CASSSPFRDYAGTDTQYF
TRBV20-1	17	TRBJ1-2	CSARVARKQGIFYGYTF
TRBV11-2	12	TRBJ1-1	CASSPQDTEAFF
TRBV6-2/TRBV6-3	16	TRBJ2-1	CASSYFGGGPYNEQFF
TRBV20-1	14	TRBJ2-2	CSASTGENTGELFF
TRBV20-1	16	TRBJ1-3	CSARDHRDPGGNTIYF
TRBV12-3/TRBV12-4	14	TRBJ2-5	CASSLWQGEETQYF
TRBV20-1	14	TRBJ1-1	CSARPLNIDTEAFF
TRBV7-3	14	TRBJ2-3	CASSSGPRTDTQYF
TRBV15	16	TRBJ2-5	CATSRPGLLRRETQYF
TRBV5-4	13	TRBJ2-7	CASSRGGIYEQYF
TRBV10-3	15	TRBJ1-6	CAISDRDTNNSPLHF